The rows below give T cell receptor beta chains drawn from one sample of a study of PD-1 blockade in classical Hodgkin lymphoma. Clones were sequenced by immunoSEQ multiplex PCR, and TCRdb holds only the in-frame ones, with some missing. This table has tens of thousands of clones, about 78% appearing once. The sample in question was peripheral blood mononuclear cells (PBMCs), obtained before the second cycle of nivolumab. The receptors here all came from a human donor with classical Hodgkin lymphoma. The CDR3 runs from the conserved cysteine through the conserved F or W. A D gene is named only where the DNA matches it firmly. Size is stated for part of the rows, as once, few or many counts, or as a class when the clone is expanded.

D | J | V | size | DNA | CDR3
- | TRBJ2-2 | TRBV7-6 | medium-sized | TGTGCCAGCAGCTTTGGTCAGGGGCCCCCCGGGGAGCTGTTTTTT | CASSFGQGPPGELFF
- | TRBJ2-6 | TRBV29-1 | - | TGCAGCGTTGAAGAAGTCAAGAAGGGGCAACCACCTGGGGCCAACGTCCTGACTTTC | CSVEEVKKGQPPGANVLTF
TRBD2 | TRBJ2-5 | TRBV5-4 | - | TGTGCCAGCAGCCGAGGGACTAGCGGGGTCTTGGGGACCCAGTACTTC | CASSRGTSGVLGTQYF
TRBD1 | TRBJ1-2 | TRBV16 | - | TGTGCCAGCAGCCAAACATTCCGGGACAGGGGGAATGGCTACACCTTC | CASSQTFRDRGNGYTF
- | TRBJ1-1 | TRBV5-1 | - | TGCGCCAGCAGCAGGGACTTTGGTGAAGCTTTCTTT | CASSRDFGEAFF
TRBD2 | TRBJ2-2 | TRBV19 | - | TGTGCCAGTAGTCGAACCGGGACTAGCGCGAACACCGGGGAGCTGTTTTTT | CASSRTGTSANTGELFF
TRBD1 | TRBJ1-1 | TRBV5-1 | once | TGCGCCAGCAGCGTAACAGGGGGATCCACTGAAGCTTTCTTT | CASSVTGGSTEAFF
- | TRBJ2-1 | TRBV27 | - | TGTGCCAGCGGGCTAGCAAAGAGCTCCTACAATGTGCAGTTCTTC | CASGLAKSSYNVQFF
TRBD2 | TRBJ2-3 | TRBV19 | - | TGTGCCAGTGTACTAGCGGGCACAGATACGCAGTATTTT | CASVLAGTDTQYF
- | TRBJ1-4 | TRBV11-2 | - | TGTGCCAGCAGCCGCGGGCCTAATGAAAAACTGTTTTTT | CASSRGPNEKLFF
- | TRBJ2-7 | TRBV7-8 | - | TGTGCCAGCAGCTTAGCGGTTGAGAGCTCCTACGAGCAGTACTTC | CASSLAVESSYEQYF
TRBD1 | TRBJ2-7 | TRBV2 | - | TGTGCCAGCAGACACCGGGACAGGGTATACGAGCAGTACTTC | CASRHRDRVYEQYF
TRBD1 | TRBJ1-1 | TRBV10-3 | - | TGTGCCATCTCTAAGTCAGGGGGCGGGGGTACTGAAGCTTTCTTT | CAISKSGGGGTEAFF
- | TRBJ2-3 | TRBV5-1 | - | TGCGCCAGCAGCTTGTACTCTCATCCTAGCACAGATACGCAGTATTTT | CASSLYSHPSTDTQYF
TRBD2 | TRBJ2-3 | TRBV5-1 | few | TGCGCCAGCAGCAAGCCGACTAGCGGGAGTGCAGATACGCAGTATTTT | CASSKPTSGSADTQYF
TRBD2 | TRBJ2-1 | TRBV29-1 | - | TGCAGCGTTGGGACTAGCGGGAGTAGGAATGAGCAGTTCTTC | CSVGTSGSRNEQFF
- | TRBJ1-1 | TRBV5-1 | - | TGCGCCAGCAGCTTGGTGACGGCTGCTGAAGCTTTCTTT | CASSLVTAAEAFF
TRBD1 | TRBJ1-1 | TRBV6-5 | - | TGTGCCAGCAGTCGACAGGGGAACACTGAAGCTTTCTTT | CASSRQGNTEAFF
TRBD1 | TRBJ1-5 | TRBV19 | - | TGTGCCAGTAGTATCCGGACAGGGGTCGGCAATCAGCCCCAGCATTTT | CASSIRTGVGNQPQHF
- | TRBJ1-5 | TRBV28 | - | TGTGCCAGCACCCCTGGAGGGAAAGGTAATCAGCCCCAGCATTTT | CASTPGGKGNQPQHF
TRBD1 | TRBJ2-5 | TRBV11-2 | - | TGTGCCAGCAGCTCCCCGTCCGGGACAGGAAGCGGAGAGACCCAGTACTTC | CASSSPSGTGSGETQYF
- | TRBJ2-7 | TRBV7-2 | - | TGTGCCAGCAGCTTAGATGGCGGGTCCCACGAGCAGTACTTC | CASSLDGGSHEQYF
TRBD2 | TRBJ2-5 | TRBV29-1 | - | TGCAGCGTCGCGGGACTAGGAGGAGAGACCCAGTACTTC | CSVAGLGGETQYF
- | TRBJ2-5 | TRBV6-1 | - | TGTGCCAGCAGTGAAAGTTTGGGGCGTGAGACCCAGTACTTC | CASSESLGRETQYF
TRBD2 | TRBJ2-5 | TRBV10-2 | - | TGCGCCAGCGGATATACTAGCGGGGTCCAAGAGACCCAGTACTTC | CASGYTSGVQETQYF
TRBD2 | TRBJ2-1 | TRBV18 | once | TGTGCCAGCTCACCTTCTAGCGGGAGTATTTCCTACAATGAGCAGTTCTTC | CASSPSSGSISYNEQFF
- | TRBJ2-3 | TRBV5-1 | - | TGCGCCAGCAGCCTCCGACAAACGGATACGCAGTATTTT | CASSLRQTDTQYF
- | TRBJ2-7 | TRBV28 | - | TGTGCCAGCAGTCTCACCAAAGCCTACGAGCAGTACTTC | CASSLTKAYEQYF
- | TRBJ2-3 | TRBV18 | - | TGTGCCAGCTCACCACCCTCCGGGACTCCGAGGGGAGATACGCAGTATTTT | CASSPPSGTPRGDTQYF
- | TRBJ2-5 | TRBV6-1 | - | TGTGCCAGCAGTGAACTTGGGGGCGGATCAGGGACCCAGTACTTC | CASSELGGGSGTQYF
- | TRBJ1-1 | TRBV6-6 | - | TGTGCCAGCACCAGCCCTCACGTTGACACTGAAGCTTTCTTT | CASTSPHVDTEAFF
- | TRBJ1-1 | TRBV19 | once | TGTGCCAGTAGCAAATCCGACAGGAAAGCTTTCTTT | CASSKSDRKAFF
- | TRBJ1-1 | TRBV28 | - | TGTGCCAGCAGTTTAGGCGGGGGAACGGCTTTCTTT | CASSLGGGTAFF
- | TRBJ1-5 | TRBV28 | - | TGTGCCAGCAGTCAGGCAGCGCGGAGGGCCAGCAATCAGCCCCAGCATTTT | CASSQAARRASNQPQHF
- | TRBJ2-1 | TRBV28 | - | TGTGCCAGCAGGATTGCGGGGAGTGAGCAGTTCTTC | CASRIAGSEQFF
TRBD2 | TRBJ2-1 | TRBV28 | - | TGTGCCAGCAGTCCTCCGTTCGGGGGGAGAAATGAGCAGTTCTTC | CASSPPFGGRNEQFF
TRBD2 | TRBJ2-5 | TRBV27 | - | TGTGCCAGCAGTTTCTTAGGGAGGGCCCAGTACTTC | CASSFLGRAQYF
TRBD2 | TRBJ2-1 | TRBV5-1 | - | TGCGCCAGCAGCTCAATGCCGACTAGCGGGACCTACAATGAGCAGTTCTTC | CASSSMPTSGTYNEQFF
TRBD2 | TRBJ2-4 | TRBV18 | - | TGTGCCAGCTCACTGAATCCGACTAGCGGTTTAGCCAAAAACATTCAGTACTTC | CASSLNPTSGLAKNIQYF
TRBD2 | TRBJ2-2 | TRBV15 | - | TGTGCCACCAGCGGGAGGGACTCCCTTTCCGGGGAGCTGTTTTTT | CATSGRDSLSGELFF
- | TRBJ1-1 | TRBV15 | - | TGTGCCACCAGCAGGGCGGAGGGGGGAGGCATGAACACTGAAGCTTTCTTT | CATSRAEGGGMNTEAFF
TRBD1 | TRBJ1-1 | TRBV5-1 | - | TGCGCCAGCAGCTCCCAGAACAGGGGGGATACTGAAGCTTTCTTT | CASSSQNRGDTEAFF
TRBD2 | TRBJ2-1 | TRBV27 | - | TGTGCCAGCAGTTCCAGGGCTAGCGGGACTAACTACAATGAGCAGTTCTTC | CASSSRASGTNYNEQFF
- | TRBJ1-3 | TRBV5-4 | - | TGTGCCAGCAGCCTTACCCCCAGTGACACCATATATTTT | CASSLTPSDTIYF
- | TRBJ1-4 | TRBV5-5 | - | TGTGCCAGCAGCTTGTTCGGGACGCTTAATGAAAAACTGTTTTTT | CASSLFGTLNEKLFF
- | TRBJ1-1 | TRBV19 | - | TGTGCCAGTAGTATTAGGGGGGCTCGGGCTTTCTTT | CASSIRGARAFF
- | TRBJ2-1 | TRBV9 | - | TGTGCCAGCAACCTAGACGGGGACACTTACAATGAGCAGTTCTTC | CASNLDGDTYNEQFF
TRBD1 | TRBJ2-2 | TRBV7-2 | - | TGTGCCAGCCTATTGGGACAGGACCACACCGGGGAGCTGTTTTTT | CASLLGQDHTGELFF
- | TRBJ2-2 | TRBV10-3 | - | TGTGCCATCGGGGAGAGGAAAGGTTCGAACACCGGGGAGCTGTTTTTT | CAIGERKGSNTGELFF
TRBD1 | TRBJ2-1 | TRBV5-1 | - | TGCGCCAGCAGCCGATCACAGGGGGTCGATGAGCAGTTCTTC | CASSRSQGVDEQFF
TRBD1 | TRBJ1-2 | TRBV5-1 | - | TGCGCCAGCAGCTATAATTCCGGGACAGACGGCTACACCTTC | CASSYNSGTDGYTF
TRBD1 | TRBJ2-2 | TRBV5-8 | - | TGTGCCAGCAGCTCACCGGGACAGGGAAACAGGGAGCTGTTTTTT | CASSSPGQGNRELFF
TRBD1 | TRBJ2-5 | TRBV7-9 | - | TGTGCCAGCAGCCCTGGGGGACAGGGTTCAGAGACCCAGTACTTC | CASSPGGQGSETQYF
TRBD1 | TRBJ1-2 | TRBV5-1 | few | TGCGCCAGCAGGCGGACAGGGTCAGTTCTTGGCTACACCTTC | CASRRTGSVLGYTF